A selection of T cell receptor beta chains follows, all from one sample in a study of CD8+ T cells in alopecia areata. The method was immunoSEQ multiplex PCR; TCRdb's version includes in-frame clones alone and lacks a portion of them. The data contain 95,000 to 120,000 clones, less than 70% of them singletons. The sample here was CD4+ T cells sorted from blood, taken at week 24, from a patient treated with tofacitinib. Receptor source: a human donor with alopecia areata. Both conserved end residues are part of each CDR3. D genes are given only for firm matches.

V: TRBV5-1
D: TRBD1
J: TRBJ2-2
CDR3: CASSPGQGGFNTGELFF

V: TRBV13
D: .
J: TRBJ1-2
CDR3: CASSWGRVGDGYTF

V: TRBV5-1
D: TRBD1
J: TRBJ2-7
CDR3: CASSLYGTGTYEQYF

V: TRBV7-2
D: .
J: TRBJ2-2
CDR3: CASRPQHGELFF

V: TRBV29-1
D: TRBD1
J: TRBJ2-7
CDR3: CSVAGQNYEQYF

V: TRBV7-8
D: TRBD2
J: TRBJ2-5
CDR3: CASSRGRGLQETQYF

V: TRBV7-2
D: .
J: TRBJ2-7
CDR3: CASSLDVSGYEQYF

V: TRBV7-9
D: .
J: TRBJ2-1
CDR3: CASSPRGQPEGEQFF

V: TRBV7-9
D: .
J: TRBJ1-2
CDR3: CASSAWADNGYTF

V: TRBV27
D: .
J: TRBJ1-6
CDR3: CASSWDSYNSPLHF

V: TRBV29-1
D: .
J: TRBJ1-4
CDR3: CSVNRGQGMGKLFF

V: TRBV10-3
D: .
J: TRBJ1-5
CDR3: CAISAQGGNQPQHF

V: TRBV18
D: TRBD1
J: TRBJ1-1
CDR3: CASSPGQVNTEAFF

V: TRBV19
D: .
J: TRBJ2-5
CDR3: CASSWAGTETQYF

V: TRBV6-5
D: TRBD2
J: TRBJ2-3
CDR3: CASSSRAGGEEDTQYF

V: TRBV29-1
D: .
J: TRBJ2-2
CDR3: CSVGPGRDTGELFF

V: TRBV4-2
D: .
J: TRBJ2-3
CDR3: CASSHLAGSRGTDTQYF

V: TRBV5-4
D: TRBD2
J: TRBJ2-5
CDR3: CASSVTGTSGVETQYF

V: TRBV29-1
D: TRBD1
J: TRBJ2-7
CDR3: CTRQDRAYEQYF

V: TRBV6-5
D: .
J: TRBJ1-5
CDR3: CASSPTRAGQPQHF

V: TRBV29-1
D: .
J: TRBJ1-2
CDR3: CSAVSRSSYGYTF

V: TRBV2
D: TRBD2
J: TRBJ2-3
CDR3: CASTRLSRGGTDTQYF

V: TRBV7-9
D: TRBD1
J: TRBJ2-5
CDR3: CASSLGTGYQETQYF

V: TRBV25-1
D: TRBD2
J: TRBJ2-6
CDR3: CASSEPGGAGANVLTF

V: TRBV11-1
D: TRBD1
J: TRBJ2-1
CDR3: CASSQSGDRADEQFF

V: TRBV7-9
D: .
J: TRBJ1-6
CDR3: CASSRAGSRGGNSPLHF

V: TRBV4-2
D: .
J: TRBJ1-2
CDR3: CASSLSGAGPQGYGYTF

V: TRBV6-5
D: .
J: TRBJ1-2
CDR3: CASSSTDSYGDGYTF

V: TRBV29-1
D: TRBD2
J: TRBJ2-5
CDR3: CSVEAGGQETQYF

V: TRBV5-1
D: .
J: TRBJ2-3
CDR3: CASSLASGANTDTQYF

V: TRBV4-3
D: TRBD2
J: TRBJ2-3
CDR3: CASSHDPTSGGEDTQYF

V: TRBV23-1
D: .
J: TRBJ2-7
CDR3: CASSHHRSEQYF

V: TRBV6-6
D: TRBD1
J: TRBJ1-4
CDR3: CASSSPETGLGKLFF

V: TRBV4-1
D: .
J: TRBJ1-5
CDR3: CASSAGHGENQPQHF

V: TRBV7-8
D: TRBD2
J: TRBJ2-5
CDR3: CASSPGTSGMGETQYF

V: TRBV29-1
D: TRBD1
J: TRBJ1-5
CDR3: CSVGVNRGQPQHF

V: TRBV5-1
D: .
J: TRBJ2-3
CDR3: CASSLQGRDTQYF

V: TRBV4-1
D: TRBD1
J: TRBJ2-7
CDR3: CASSQPGQGGEQYF

V: TRBV10-3
D: .
J: TRBJ1-1
CDR3: CAISRQASTEAFF

V: TRBV5-1
D: TRBD1
J: TRBJ2-3
CDR3: CASSTGTGGIDTQYF

V: TRBV7-2
D: .
J: TRBJ1-1
CDR3: CASSLGRGAFF

V: TRBV7-2
D: TRBD1
J: TRBJ2-5
CDR3: CASSGGQGGTQYF

V: TRBV5-1
D: .
J: TRBJ2-2
CDR3: CASSLDPKGELFF

V: TRBV30
D: TRBD1
J: TRBJ1-4
CDR3: CAWSGTGTGGEKLFF

V: TRBV10-3
D: .
J: TRBJ1-5
CDR3: CAISETQQSNQPQHF

V: TRBV9
D: .
J: TRBJ2-4
CDR3: CASSPQAKNIQYF